The 7 T cell receptor beta chains reported below all come from one sample, sequenced in a study of cytomegalovirus exposure and HLA in healthy donors. It was with 60 Vbeta and 13 Jbeta primers that the PCR ran. Profiling relied on immunoSEQ multiplex PCR, and the TCRdb table lists in-frame clones only, not all of them. Among some 60,000 clones listed, approximately 80% were seen once. Sequencing was performed on PBMCs. The receptors were sampled from a woman aged 40 to 49 in good health and CMV-seronegative.

On this clone itself: At the DNA level, this CDR3 is encoded by other sequences in the same sample as well. The chain links TRBV6-5 to TRBJ2-7; 10 bases map to TRBD2. The CDR3 has 15 residues. The germline V gene has CDR1 MNHEY and CDR2 SVGAGI. J gave up 3 bases and V 0 bases, and 2 bases lay outside the gene matches. DNA of the CDR3: TGTGCCAGCAGTTACTCCACTAGCGGGAACTACGAGCAGTACTTC. Encoded protein: CASSYSTSGNYEQYF.

The chain is built from TRBV19 and TRBJ1-5; possibly TRBD1 for D (6 bases). The V gene's germline CDR1 is LNHDA and CDR2 SQIVND (reference sequence). There are 13 residues in the CDR3. The V end was cut by 3 bases, the J end by 7 bases, with 10 bases between. The CDR3 protein is CASSMTGQQPQHF. In DNA, the CDR3 is TGTGCCAGTAGTATGACAGGTCAGCAGCCCCAGCATTTT.

With respect to this clone: This sample also contains other DNA sequences that code for the same CDR3. This chain links TRBV18 with TRBJ2-4, with D perhaps TRBD1 (5 bases). The CDR3 consists of 15 residues. Germline V lookup: CDR1 KGHSH, CDR2 LQKENI. V was pared by 0 bases and J by 4 bases, with 10 bases between. The CDR3 DNA reads as TGTGCCAGCTCACCACCGGGGCAGAAGAAAAACATTCAGTACTTC. Its translation is CASSPPGQKKNIQYF.

A single count supports this clone. The chain links TRBV5-5 to TRBJ2-2; maybe TRBD1 (5 bases). The ends were cut back, 0 bases at V and 3 bases at J, with 12 bases in the middle. The CDR3 covers 16 residues. Germline-derived CDR1 and CDR2 are SGHKS and YYEKEE (reference sequence). CDR3 nucleotides: TGTGCCAGCAGCTTGGAAAGCCAGGGTTACACCGGGGAGCTGTTTTTT. It codes for CASSLESQGYTGELFF.

The rearrangement joins TRBV6-5 to TRBJ2-1, with 9 bases matching TRBD1. There are 15 residues in the CDR3. The germline gives CDR1 MNHEY, CDR2 SVGAGI. The V and J ends lost 4 bases and 4 bases, in that order; junction bases with no gene match: 5. The CDR3 coding sequence is TGTGCCAGCAGTTTACAGGGGGCACGGTACAATGAGCAGTTCTTC. Protein: CASSLQGARYNEQFF.

The chain employs TRBV27 and TRBJ2-7; D may be TRBD1 (5 bases). V was clipped by 4 bases and J by 0 bases, with 22 bases between them. There are 18 residues in the CDR3. Germline CDR1 is MNHEY and CDR2 is SMNVEV (reference sequence). The CDR3 nucleotides are TGTGCCAGCAGTTCCCAAACAGGACAAATTAAGAACTCCTACGAGCAGTACTTC. Translating it yields CASSSQTGQIKNSYEQYF.

The chain combines TRBV7-2 with TRBJ2-1; 7 bases align to TRBD1. There are 16 residues in the CDR3. The V and J ends lost 4 bases and 4 bases, in that order; junction bases with no gene match: 10. Germline CDR1 and CDR2: SGHTA and FQGNSA. The CDR3 here is CASSSGQATQYNEQFF. CDR3 DNA: TGTGCCAGCAGCTCCGGACAGGCGACTCAATACAATGAGCAGTTCTTC. The whole variable domain, filled in from reference TRBV7-2 and TRBJ2-1, reads GAGVSQSPSNKVTEKGKDVELRCDPISGHTALYWYRQSLGQGLEFLIYFQGNSAPDKSGLPSDRFSAERTGGSVSTLTIQRTQQEDSAVYLCASSSGQATQYNEQFFGPGTRLTVL.